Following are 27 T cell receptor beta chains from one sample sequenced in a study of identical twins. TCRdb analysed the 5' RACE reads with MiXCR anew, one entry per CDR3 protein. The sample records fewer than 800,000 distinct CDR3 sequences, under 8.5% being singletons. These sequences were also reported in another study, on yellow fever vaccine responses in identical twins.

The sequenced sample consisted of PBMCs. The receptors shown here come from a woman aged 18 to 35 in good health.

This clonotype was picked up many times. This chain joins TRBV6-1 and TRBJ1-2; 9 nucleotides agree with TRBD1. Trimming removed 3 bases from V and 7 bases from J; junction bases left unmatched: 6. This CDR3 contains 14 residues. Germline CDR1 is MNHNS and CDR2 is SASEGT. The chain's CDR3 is CASSELQGAPGYTF. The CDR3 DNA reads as TGTGCCAGCAGTGAGCTACAGGGGGCGCCTGGCTACACCTTC.

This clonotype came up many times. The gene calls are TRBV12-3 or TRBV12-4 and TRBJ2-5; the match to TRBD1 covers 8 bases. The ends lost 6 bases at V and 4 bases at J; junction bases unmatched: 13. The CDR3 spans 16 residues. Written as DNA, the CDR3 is TGTGCCAGCAGGCCCACAGGGGGTCCCTCGCGAGAGACCCAGTACTTC. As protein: CASRPTGGPSRETQYF.

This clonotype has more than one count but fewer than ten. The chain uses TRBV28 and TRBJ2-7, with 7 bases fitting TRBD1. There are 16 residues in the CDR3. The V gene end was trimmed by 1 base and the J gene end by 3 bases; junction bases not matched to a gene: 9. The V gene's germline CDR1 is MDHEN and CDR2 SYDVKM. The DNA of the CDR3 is TGTGCCAGCAGTTTATACGCATCCGGGACAGACTACGAGCAGTACTTC. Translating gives CASSLYASGTDYEQYF. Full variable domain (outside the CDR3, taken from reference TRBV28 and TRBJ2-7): DVKVTQSSRYLVKRTGEKVFLECVQDMDHENMFWYRQDPGLGLRLIYFSYDVKMKEKGDIPEGYSVSREKKERFSLILESASTNQTSMYLCASSLYASGTDYEQYFGPGTRLTVT.

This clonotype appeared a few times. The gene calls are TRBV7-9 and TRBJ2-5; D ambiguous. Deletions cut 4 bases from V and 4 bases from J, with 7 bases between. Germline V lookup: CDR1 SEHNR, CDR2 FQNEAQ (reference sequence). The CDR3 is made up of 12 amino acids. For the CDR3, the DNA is TGTGCCAGCAGCTCCTCCGTAGAGACCCAGTACTTC. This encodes CASSSSVETQYF.

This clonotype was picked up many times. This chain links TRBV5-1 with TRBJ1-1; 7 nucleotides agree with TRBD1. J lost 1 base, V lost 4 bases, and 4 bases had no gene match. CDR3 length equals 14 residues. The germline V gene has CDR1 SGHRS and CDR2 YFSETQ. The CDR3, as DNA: TGCGCCAGCAGCGGGGGACAGACGAACACTGAAGCTTTCTTT. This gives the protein CASSGGQTNTEAFF.

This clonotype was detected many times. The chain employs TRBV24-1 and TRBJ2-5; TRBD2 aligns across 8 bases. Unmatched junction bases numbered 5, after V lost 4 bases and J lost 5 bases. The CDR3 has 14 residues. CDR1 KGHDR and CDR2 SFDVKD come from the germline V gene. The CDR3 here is CATSDRSGTETQYF. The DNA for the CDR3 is TGTGCCACCAGTGACCGTAGCGGGACTGAGACCCAGTACTTC.

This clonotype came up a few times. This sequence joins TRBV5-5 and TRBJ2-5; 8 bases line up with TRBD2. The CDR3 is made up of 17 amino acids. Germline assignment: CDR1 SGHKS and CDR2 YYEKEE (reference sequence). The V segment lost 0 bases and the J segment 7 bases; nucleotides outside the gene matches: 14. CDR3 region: CASSLEYGGGPKRTQYF. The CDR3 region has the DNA TGTGCCAGCAGCTTGGAGTACGGCGGGGGGCCCAAGAGGACCCAGTACTTC. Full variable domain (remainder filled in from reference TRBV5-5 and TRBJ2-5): DAGVTQSPTHLIKTRGQQVTLRCSPISGHKSVSWYQQVLGQGPQFIFQYYEKEERGRGNFPDRFSARQFPNYSSELNVNALLLGDSALYLCASSLEYGGGPKRTQYFGPGTRLLVL.

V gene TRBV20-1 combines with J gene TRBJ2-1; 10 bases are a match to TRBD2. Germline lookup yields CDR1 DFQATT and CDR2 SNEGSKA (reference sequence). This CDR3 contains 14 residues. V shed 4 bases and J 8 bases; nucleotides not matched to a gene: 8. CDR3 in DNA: TGCAGTGCTAAGGATAGCGGGGGGCCCCATGAGCAGTTCTTC. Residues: CSAKDSGGPHEQFF.

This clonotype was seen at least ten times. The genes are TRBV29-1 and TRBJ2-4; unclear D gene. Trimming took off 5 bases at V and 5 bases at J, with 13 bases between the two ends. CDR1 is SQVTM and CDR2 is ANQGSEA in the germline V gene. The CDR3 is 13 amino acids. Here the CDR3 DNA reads TGCAGCGTTTTTATATCGCCGGAAAACATTCAGTACTTC. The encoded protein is CSVFISPENIQYF.

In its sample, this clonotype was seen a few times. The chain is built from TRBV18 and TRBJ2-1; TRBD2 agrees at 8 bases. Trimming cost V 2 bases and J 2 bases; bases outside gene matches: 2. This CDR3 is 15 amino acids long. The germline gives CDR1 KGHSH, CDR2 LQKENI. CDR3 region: CASSPVSGAYNEQFF. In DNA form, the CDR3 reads TGTGCCAGCTCACCAGTTAGCGGGGCCTACAATGAGCAGTTCTTC.

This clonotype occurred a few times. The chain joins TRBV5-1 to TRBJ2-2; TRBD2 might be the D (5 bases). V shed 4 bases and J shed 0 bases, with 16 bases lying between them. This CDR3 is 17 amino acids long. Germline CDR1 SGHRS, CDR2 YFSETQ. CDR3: CASSIRPGISNTGELFF. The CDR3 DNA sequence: TGCGCCAGCAGCATACGCCCGGGAATTTCGAACACCGGGGAGCTGTTTTTT. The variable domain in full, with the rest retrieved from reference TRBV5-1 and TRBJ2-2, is KAGVTQTPRYLIKTRGQQVTLSCSPISGHRSVSWYQQTPGQGLQFLFEYFSETQRNKGNFPGRFSGRQFSNSRSEMNVSTLELGDSALYLCASSIRPGISNTGELFFGEGSRLTVL.

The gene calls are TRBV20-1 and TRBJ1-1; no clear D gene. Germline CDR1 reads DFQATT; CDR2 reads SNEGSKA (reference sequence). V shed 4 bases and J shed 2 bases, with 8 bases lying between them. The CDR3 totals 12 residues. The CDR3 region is CSANGPNTEAFF. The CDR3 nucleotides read TGCAGTGCTAACGGACCAAACACTGAAGCTTTCTTT.

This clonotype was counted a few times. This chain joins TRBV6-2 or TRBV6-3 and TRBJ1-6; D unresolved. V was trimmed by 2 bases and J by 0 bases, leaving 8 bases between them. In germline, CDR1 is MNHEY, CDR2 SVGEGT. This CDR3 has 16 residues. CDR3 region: CASSYEAGSYNSPLHF. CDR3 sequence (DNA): TGTGCCAGCAGTTACGAGGCGGGCTCCTATAATTCACCCCTCCACTTT.

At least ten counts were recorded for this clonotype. Here the CDR3 reads CASSLGLARGTDTQYF. The CDR3 DNA reads as TGTGCCAGCAGCTTAGGACTAGCTAGGGGCACAGATACGCAGTATTTT. The chain uses TRBV7-8 and TRBJ2-3; the match to TRBD2 covers 7 bases. Germline CDR1 is SGHVS and CDR2 is FQNEAQ. V lost 1 base, J lost 1 base, and 5 bases stayed unmatched. The CDR3 loop spans 16 amino acids.

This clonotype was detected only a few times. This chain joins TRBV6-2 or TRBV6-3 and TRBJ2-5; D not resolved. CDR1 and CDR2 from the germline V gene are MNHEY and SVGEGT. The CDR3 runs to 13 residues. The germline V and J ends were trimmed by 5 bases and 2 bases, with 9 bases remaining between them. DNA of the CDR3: TGTGCCAGCAGTGTGGACCAGCAAGAGACCCAGTACTTC. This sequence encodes CASSVDQQETQYF.

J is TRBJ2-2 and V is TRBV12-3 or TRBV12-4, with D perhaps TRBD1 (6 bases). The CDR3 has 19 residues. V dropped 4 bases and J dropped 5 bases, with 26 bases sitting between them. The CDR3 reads CASSWPLSQGIGSTGELFF. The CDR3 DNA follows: TGTGCCAGCAGTTGGCCCCTGTCTCAGGGGATTGGCTCGACCGGGGAGCTGTTTTTT.

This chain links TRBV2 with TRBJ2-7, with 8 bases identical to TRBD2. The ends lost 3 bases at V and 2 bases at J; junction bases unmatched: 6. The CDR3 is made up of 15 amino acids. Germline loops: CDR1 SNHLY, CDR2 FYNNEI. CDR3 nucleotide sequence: TGTGCCAGCAGTGAGTCGGCGGGAGGACCCTACGAGCAGTACTTC. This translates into CASSESAGGPYEQYF.

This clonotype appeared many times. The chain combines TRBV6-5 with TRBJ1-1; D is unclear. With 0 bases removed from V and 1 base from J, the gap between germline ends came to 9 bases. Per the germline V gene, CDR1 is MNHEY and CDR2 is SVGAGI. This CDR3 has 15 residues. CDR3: CASSYSPQRNTEAFF. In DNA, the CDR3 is TGTGCCAGCAGTTACTCCCCTCAGAGGAACACTGAAGCTTTCTTT.

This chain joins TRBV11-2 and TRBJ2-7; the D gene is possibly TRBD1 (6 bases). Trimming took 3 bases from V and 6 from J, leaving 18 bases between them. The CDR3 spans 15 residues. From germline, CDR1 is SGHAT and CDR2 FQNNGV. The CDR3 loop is CASSLSTGKMIEQYV. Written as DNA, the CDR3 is TGTGCCAGCAGCTTGTCTACAGGGAAAATGATCGAGCAGTACGTC.

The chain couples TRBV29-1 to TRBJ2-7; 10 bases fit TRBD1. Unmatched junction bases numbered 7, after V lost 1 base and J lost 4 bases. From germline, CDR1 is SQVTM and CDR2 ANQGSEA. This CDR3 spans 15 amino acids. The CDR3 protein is CSVEVSTGGRYEQYF. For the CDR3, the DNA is TGCAGCGTTGAAGTGTCGACAGGGGGCAGGTACGAGCAGTACTTC.

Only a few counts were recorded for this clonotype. The CDR3: CATSRNRDSNNEQFF. The CDR3 coding sequence is TGTGCCACCAGCAGGAACCGGGACTCAAACAATGAGCAGTTCTTC. J is TRBJ2-1 and V is TRBV15, with TRBD2 as a possible D gene (6 bases). Trimming took 3 bases from V and 5 from J, leaving 14 bases between them. The CDR3 loop spans 15 amino acids. Germline lookup yields CDR1 LNHNV and CDR2 YYDKDF (reference sequence).

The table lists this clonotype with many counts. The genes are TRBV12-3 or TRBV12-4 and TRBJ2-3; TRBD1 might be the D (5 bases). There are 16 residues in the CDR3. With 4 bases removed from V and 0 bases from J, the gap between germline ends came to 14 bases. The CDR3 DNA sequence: TGTGCCAGCAGTTCCAGGGCCATTCTGAGCACAGATACGCAGTATTTT. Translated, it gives CASSSRAILSTDTQYF.

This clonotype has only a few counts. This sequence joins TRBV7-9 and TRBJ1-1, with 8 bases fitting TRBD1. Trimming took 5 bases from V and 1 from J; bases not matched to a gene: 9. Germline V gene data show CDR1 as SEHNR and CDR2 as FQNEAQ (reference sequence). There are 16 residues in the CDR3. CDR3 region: CASSQREGQENTEAFF. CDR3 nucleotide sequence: TGTGCCAGCAGCCAACGCGAGGGACAGGAGAACACTGAAGCTTTCTTT. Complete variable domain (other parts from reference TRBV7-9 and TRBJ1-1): DTGVSQNPRHKITKRGQNVTFRCDPISEHNRLYWYRQTLGQGPEFLTYFQNEAQLEKSRLLSDRFSAERPKGSFSTLEIQRTEQGDSAMYLCASSQREGQENTEAFFGQGTRLTVV.

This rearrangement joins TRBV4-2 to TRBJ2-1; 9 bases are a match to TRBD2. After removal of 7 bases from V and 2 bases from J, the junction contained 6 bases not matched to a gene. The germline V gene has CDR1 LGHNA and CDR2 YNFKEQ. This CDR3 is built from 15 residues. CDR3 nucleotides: TGTGCCAGCACCAGAGCGGGAGGACCCTACAATGAGCAGTTCTTC. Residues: CASTRAGGPYNEQFF.

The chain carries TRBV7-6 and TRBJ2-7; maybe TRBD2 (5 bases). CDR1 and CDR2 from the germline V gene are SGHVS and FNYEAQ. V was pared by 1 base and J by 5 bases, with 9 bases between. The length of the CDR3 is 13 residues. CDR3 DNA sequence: TGTGCCAGCAGCTTAGGCGGGCGTAACGAGCAGTACTTC. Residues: CASSLGGRNEQYF.

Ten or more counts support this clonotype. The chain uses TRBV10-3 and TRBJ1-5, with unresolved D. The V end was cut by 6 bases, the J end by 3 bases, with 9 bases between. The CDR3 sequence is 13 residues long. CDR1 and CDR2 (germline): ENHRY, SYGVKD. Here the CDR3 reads CAIRAGNNQPQHF. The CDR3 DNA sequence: TGTGCCATCAGGGCCGGGAACAATCAGCCCCAGCATTTT.

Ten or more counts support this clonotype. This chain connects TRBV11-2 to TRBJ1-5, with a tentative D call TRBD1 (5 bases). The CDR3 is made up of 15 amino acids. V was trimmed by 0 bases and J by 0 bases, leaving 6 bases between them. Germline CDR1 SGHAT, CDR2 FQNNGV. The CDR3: CASSLEGDSNQPQHF. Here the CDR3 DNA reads TGTGCCAGCAGCTTAGAGGGGGATAGCAATCAGCCCCAGCATTTT.